Listed below are T cell receptor beta chains from one sample, sequenced in a study of T cell responses to AZD1222 COVID-19 vaccine. Assay used: immunoSEQ multiplex PCR; TCRdb lists only in-frame clones, some missing. Of 90,000 to 150,000 clones listed, about nine tenths are singletons. Specimen: peripheral blood, collected on day 0 of AZD1222 vaccination. All receptors come from an adult in good health. Each CDR3 is given with its conserved first and last residue. D genes are given only for firm matches. Only part of the rows carry a size: once, few, many, or a class if the clone is expanded.

D gene	clone size	V gene	J gene	CDR3 protein	CDR3 DNA
-	-	TRBV6-2/TRBV6-3	TRBJ2-7	CASSYAAAEQYF	TGTGCCAGCAGTTACGCAGCGGCCGAGCAGTACTTC
TRBD1	few	TRBV5-5	TRBJ1-2	CASSRTGLNYGYTF	TGTGCCAGCAGCCGGACAGGGCTAAACTATGGCTACACCTTC
TRBD2	-	TRBV7-3	TRBJ2-5	CASSSYPRLAGTQETQYF	TGTGCCAGCAGCTCCTATCCCCGACTAGCGGGAACCCAAGAGACCCAGTACTTC
TRBD1	-	TRBV10-1	TRBJ2-1	CASSESIGTGGYNEQFF	TGCGCCAGCAGTGAGTCTATAGGGACAGGCGGCTACAATGAGCAGTTCTTC
-	-	TRBV12-3/TRBV12-4	TRBJ1-1	CASRLQVNTEAFF	TGTGCCAGCAGGCTTCAGGTGAACACTGAAGCTTTCTTT
TRBD1	-	TRBV11-3	TRBJ2-3	CASSSRTGGTDTQYF	TGTGCCAGCAGCTCAAGGACAGGGGGCACCGATACGCAGTATTTT
-	-	TRBV19	TRBJ1-2	CASSDGPYGYTF	TGTGCCAGTAGTGACGGCCCCTATGGCTACACCTTC
-	-	TRBV9	TRBJ1-5	CASSVGLGADQPQHF	TGTGCCAGCAGCGTAGGATTGGGGGCAGATCAGCCCCAGCATTTT
-	-	TRBV6-5	TRBJ2-5	CASSPRPIVRETQYF	TGTGCCAGCAGCCCCCGGCCTATAGTCAGAGAGACCCAGTACTTC
-	-	TRBV12-3/TRBV12-4	TRBJ2-6	CASSLDPNVLTF	TGTGCCAGCAGCCTCGACCCCAACGTCCTGACTTTC
-	-	TRBV7-2	TRBJ2-7	CASSLGGVLEQYF	TGTGCCAGCAGCTTAGGAGGCGTTCTCGAGCAGTACTTC
-	-	TRBV3-1/TRBV3-2	TRBJ2-5	CASSQWVHQETQYF	TGTGCCAGCAGCCAATGGGTCCACCAAGAGACCCAGTACTTC
TRBD1	-	TRBV7-2	TRBJ1-5	CASSFTQGDQPQHF	TGTGCCAGCAGCTTTACCCAGGGGGATCAGCCCCAGCATTTT
-	-	TRBV4-3	TRBJ1-4	CASSQDGGAGEKLFF	TGCGCCAGCAGCCAAGATGGGGGGGCGGGAGAAAAACTGTTTTTT
-	-	TRBV29-1	TRBJ1-5	CSVEVSTDQPQHF	TGCAGCGTTGAGGTCAGCACCGATCAGCCCCAGCATTTT
TRBD1	-	TRBV18	TRBJ1-5	CASSLIGDRGNQPQHF	TGTGCCAGCTCACTCATCGGAGACAGGGGCAATCAGCCCCAGCATTTT
-	-	TRBV5-8	TRBJ2-7	CASSQFTAWSSYEQYF	TGTGCCAGCAGCCAATTTACCGCATGGAGCTCCTACGAGCAGTACTTC
-	-	TRBV4-3	TRBJ1-2	CASSQEEGNYGYTF	TGCGCCAGCAGCCAAGAAGAGGGTAACTATGGCTACACCTTC
TRBD1	-	TRBV6-1	TRBJ1-2	CASSESGTGSYGYTF	TGTGCCAGCAGTGAATCGGGGACAGGGAGCTATGGCTACACCTTC
-	-	TRBV7-9	TRBJ1-4	CASSLNREKLFF	TGTGCCAGCAGCTTAAATAGAGAAAAACTGTTTTTT
TRBD1	-	TRBV19	TRBJ1-2	CASSSAGGGDYGYTF	TGTGCCAGTAGTTCCGCCGGAGGGGGCGACTATGGCTACACCTTC
TRBD1	once	TRBV10-1	TRBJ1-4	CASSGGQANEKLFF	TGCGCCAGCAGTGGGGGACAGGCGAATGAAAAACTGTTTTTT
-	-	TRBV28	TRBJ1-2	CASSLTGNYGYTF	TGTGCCAGCAGTTTAACCGGGAACTATGGCTACACCTTC
-	once	TRBV2	TRBJ2-1	CASRGSGSSYNEQFF	TGTGCCAGCAGGGGAAGCGGGTCTTCCTACAATGAGCAGTTCTTC
TRBD2	once	TRBV19	TRBJ2-1	CASSILAGGRAEQFF	TGTGCCAGTAGTATACTAGCGGGGGGGCGGGCTGAGCAGTTCTTC
-	-	TRBV4-1	TRBJ1-5	CASSYKLNQPQHF	TGCGCCAGCAGTTATAAGCTAAATCAGCCCCAGCATTTT
TRBD1	-	TRBV4-1	TRBJ1-4	CASSQRQGNEKLFF	TGCGCCAGCAGCCAAAGACAGGGTAATGAAAAACTGTTTTTT
TRBD1	-	TRBV20-1	TRBJ1-5	CSASPGTGNQPQHF	TGCAGTGCTAGTCCCGGGACAGGAAATCAGCCCCAGCATTTT
TRBD1	-	TRBV19	TRBJ1-2	CASSRGTGTIRYGYTF	TGTGCCAGTTCTAGGGGGACAGGGACGATTCGGTATGGCTACACCTTC
-	-	TRBV15	TRBJ1-4	CATARQTNEKLFF	TGTGCCACCGCGAGGCAGACTAATGAAAAACTGTTTTTT
TRBD1	-	TRBV2	TRBJ1-5	CASSERQGNQPQHF	TGTGCCAGCAGTGAAAGACAGGGGAATCAGCCCCAGCATTTT
-	-	TRBV2	TRBJ1-3	CASSELLRVPGNTIYF	TGTGCCAGCAGTGAATTACTTCGGGTCCCTGGAAACACCATATATTTT
-	-	TRBV3-1/TRBV3-2	TRBJ1-2	CASSQEWNYGYTF	TGTGCCAGCAGCCAAGAGTGGAACTATGGCTACACCTTC
TRBD1	-	TRBV27	TRBJ2-5	CASSSLGTGEETQYF	TGTGCCAGCAGTTCCTTAGGGACAGGGGAAGAGACCCAGTACTTC
-	-	TRBV7-2	TRBJ2-2	CASSPLGTGELFF	TGTGCCAGCAGCCCCCTAGGGACCGGGGAGCTGTTTTTT
-	-	TRBV6-2/TRBV6-3	TRBJ1-1	CASSSIGNEAFF	TGTGCCAGCAGTTCCATAGGTAATGAAGCTTTCTTT
TRBD1	-	TRBV5-5	TRBJ2-1	CASSQGVDNEQFF	TGTGCCAGCAGTCAGGGGGTTGACAATGAGCAGTTCTTC
TRBD1	-	TRBV15	TRBJ2-5	CATSRSTGGGETQYF	TGTGCCACCAGCAGATCTACAGGGGGCGGAGAGACCCAGTACTTC
-	-	TRBV15	TRBJ1-1	CATSRKTGVNTEAFF	TGTGCCACCAGCAGAAAGACAGGTGTGAACACTGAAGCTTTCTTT
-	few	TRBV19	TRBJ2-7	CASSTGGTRLVEQYF	TGTGCCAGTAGTACCGGCGGGACTCGACTGGTCGAGCAGTACTTC
TRBD2	-	TRBV24-1	TRBJ2-3	CATSDSGSGGATDTQYF	TGTGCCACCAGTGATTCCGGTAGCGGGGGGGCGACAGATACGCAGTATTTT
-	-	TRBV5-4	TRBJ1-5	CASSLEGGQPQHF	TGTGCCAGCAGCTTGGAGGGGGGGCAGCCCCAGCATTTT
-	few	TRBV27	TRBJ2-5	CASSLQYQETQYF	TGTGCCAGCAGTTTGCAGTACCAAGAGACCCAGTACTTC
TRBD2	-	TRBV7-3	TRBJ2-2	CASSLRPTSGGNTGELFF	TGTGCCAGCAGCTTAAGGCCGACTAGCGGGGGGAACACCGGGGAGCTGTTTTTT
-	-	TRBV5-8	TRBJ1-5	CASSLDSNQPQHF	TGTGCCAGCAGCTTGGATAGCAATCAGCCCCAGCATTTT
-	many	TRBV12-3/TRBV12-4	TRBJ2-5	CASSLASQETQYF	TGTGCCAGCAGTTTGGCTAGCCAAGAGACCCAGTACTTC
-	few	TRBV6-2/TRBV6-3	TRBJ1-2	CASSYTYGYTF	TGTGCCAGCAGTTACACATATGGCTACACCTTC
-	-	TRBV7-9	TRBJ1-2	CASSLLTMDKNYGYTF	TGTGCCAGCAGCTTGCTGACGATGGACAAGAACTATGGCTACACCTTC
-	-	TRBV19	TRBJ2-5	CASSIGQAIQETQYF	TGTGCCAGTAGTATTGGTCAGGCGATCCAAGAGACCCAGTACTTC
-	-	TRBV29-1	TRBJ2-7	CSVLRGGYEQYF	TGCAGCGTCCTCAGGGGAGGATACGAGCAGTACTTC
-	-	TRBV9	TRBJ2-5	CASSVPGARETQYF	TGTGCCAGCAGCGTTCCAGGGGCGAGAGAGACCCAGTACTTC
TRBD1	-	TRBV6-6	TRBJ2-3	CASHRGSDTQYF	TGTGCCAGCCACAGGGGTTCAGATACGCAGTATTTT
TRBD1	-	TRBV10-3	TRBJ2-2	CAISEDRGTTGELFF	TGTGCCATCAGTGAGGACAGGGGAACCACCGGGGAGCTGTTTTTT
-	few	TRBV27	TRBJ2-5	CASRRTPWYQETQYF	TGTGCCAGCAGGCGGACTCCTTGGTACCAAGAGACCCAGTACTTC
-	-	TRBV2	TRBJ2-2	CASSRRGGQTSTGELFF	TGTGCCAGCAGCCGGAGGGGTGGACAGACAAGCACCGGGGAGCTGTTTTTT
-	-	TRBV7-8	TRBJ2-3	CASSSPWGANTDTQYF	TGTGCCAGCAGCTCCCCGTGGGGGGCCAACACAGATACGCAGTATTTT
-	-	TRBV9	TRBJ1-5	CASSALSVSKLQPQHF	TGTGCCAGCAGCGCCCTGTCCGTCAGCAAACTTCAGCCCCAGCATTTT
-	-	TRBV3-1/TRBV3-2	TRBJ2-5	CASSRGLGGATSGTQYF	TGTGCCAGCAGCCGGGGCCTCGGCGGGGCTACCTCGGGGACCCAGTACTTC
-	few	TRBV12-3/TRBV12-4	TRBJ2-7	CASSLEVPYEQYF	TGTGCCAGCAGTTTGGAGGTACCCTACGAGCAGTACTTC